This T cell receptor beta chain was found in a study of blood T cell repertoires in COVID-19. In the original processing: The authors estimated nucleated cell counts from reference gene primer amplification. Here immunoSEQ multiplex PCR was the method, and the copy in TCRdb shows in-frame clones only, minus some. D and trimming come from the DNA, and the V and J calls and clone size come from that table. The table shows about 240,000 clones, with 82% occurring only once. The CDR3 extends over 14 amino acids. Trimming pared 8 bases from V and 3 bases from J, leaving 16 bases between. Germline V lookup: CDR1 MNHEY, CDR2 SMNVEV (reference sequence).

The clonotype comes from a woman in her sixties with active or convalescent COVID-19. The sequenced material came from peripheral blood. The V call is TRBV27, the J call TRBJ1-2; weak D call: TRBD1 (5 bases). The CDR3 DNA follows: TGTGCCAGCGGGGCAGCTCCTTCCCACTATGGCTACACCTTC. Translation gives CASGAAPSHYGYTF.